This passage covers 17 T cell receptor beta chains from one sample sequenced in a study of T cells after yellow fever vaccination. TCRdb redid the calling of the 5' RACE reads with MiXCR, one entry per CDR3 protein. This sample has approximately 250,000 distinct CDR3 sequences, with roughly 5.2% found just once. The input for sequencing was CD4+ T cells sorted from PBMCs, taken on the day of the yellow fever booster vaccination. These receptors were taken from a man younger than 30 who received the YFV17D yellow fever vaccine.

This clonotype was seen repeatedly, ten times or more. The chain joins TRBV6-2 or TRBV6-3 to TRBJ1-1; D is possibly TRBD1 (5 bases). Trimming cost V 6 bases and J 7 bases, with 33 bases left between them. CDR1 MNHEY and CDR2 SVGEGT come from the germline V gene. This CDR3 has 19 amino acids. The CDR3 DNA reads TGTGCCAGCAGACGGAGGCCAGCACTCAGGGTAGGACGGGACGGTGAAGCTTTCTTT. It is translated as CASRRRPALRVGRDGEAFF.

This clonotype has ten or more counts. This chain links TRBV28 with TRBJ2-5; weak D call: TRBD1 (6 bases). The CDR3 extends over 15 amino acids. Trimming pared 2 bases from V and 0 bases from J, leaving 10 bases between. The germline CDR1 and CDR2 sequences are MDHEN and SYDVKM. The CDR3 is CASSLGQGNQETQYF. The CDR3 DNA reads TGTGCCAGCAGTTTAGGGCAGGGGAACCAAGAGACCCAGTACTTC.

The sample holds a few counts of this clonotype. This chain joins TRBV29-1 and TRBJ2-5, with a possible D match to TRBD1 (5 bases). Germline V gene data show CDR1 as SQVTM and CDR2 as ANQGSEA. V lost 6 bases to trimming and J lost 3 bases, with 11 bases between them. The CDR3 totals 12 residues. CDR3 bases: TGCAGCGTAGAATCCAGGGAAGAGACCCAGTACTTC. This codes for CSVESREETQYF. Drawing the rest from reference TRBV29-1 and TRBJ2-5, the complete variable domain is SAVISQKPSRDICQRGTSLTIQCQVDSQVTMMFWYRQQPGQSLTLIATANQGSEATYESGFVIDKFPISRPNLTFSTLTVSNMSPEDSSIYLCSVESREETQYFGPGTRLLVL.

This clonotype was counted at least ten times. The rearrangement joins TRBV5-1 to TRBJ2-7; 7 bases match TRBD1. The CDR3 contains 14 residues. The V gene end was trimmed by 2 bases and the J gene end by 3 bases; junction bases not matched to a gene: 5. Germline CDR1 is SGHRS and CDR2 is YFSETQ. As DNA, the CDR3 is TGCGCCAGCAGCTTTTCCGGGACAGACTACGAGCAGTACTTC. This codes for CASSFSGTDYEQYF.

Ten or more counts support this clonotype. The chain employs TRBV10-3 and TRBJ2-3, with D hard to call. V was cut by 6 bases and J by 0 bases, with 10 bases left in between. The germline gives CDR1 ENHRY, CDR2 SYGVKD. The CDR3 runs to 14 residues. The CDR3 DNA reads TGTGCCATCAGCCTGACAACTAGCACAGATACGCAGTATTTT. The encoded protein is CAISLTTSTDTQYF.

This clonotype was seen repeatedly, ten times or more. The chain joins TRBV6-1 to TRBJ2-3, with 8 bases matching TRBD1. Germline CDR1 and CDR2: MNHNS and SASEGT. The ends lost 4 bases at V and 5 bases at J; junction bases unmatched: 5. The CDR3 contains 14 residues. In DNA form, the CDR3 reads TGTGCCAGCAGTGCGACAGGGGTAGGAGATACGCAGTATTTT. Its translation: CASSATGVGDTQYF.

The sample holds a few counts of this clonotype. The chain joins TRBV28 to TRBJ2-2; D is perhaps TRBD1 (5 bases). CDR1 and CDR2 (germline): MDHEN, SYDVKM. The CDR3 has 14 amino acids. Trimming cost V 4 bases and J 5 bases, with 11 bases left between them. In nucleotides, the CDR3 is TGTGCCAGCAGTTCCCAGGGAAGGACCGGGGAGCTGTTTTTT. It yields the protein CASSSQGRTGELFF.

The chain is built from TRBV3-1 and TRBJ2-7; D not resolved. CDR1 is LGHDT, CDR2 YNNKEL, per germline (reference sequence). CDR3 size: 11 residues. V lost 0 bases and J 7 bases, leaving 4 bases between the germline ends. This chain's CDR3 is CASSQEIEQYF. In DNA form, the CDR3 reads TGTGCCAGCAGCCAAGAGATAGAGCAGTACTTC.

This clonotype was detected only a few times. This chain joins TRBV7-2 and TRBJ2-3; 8 bases fit TRBD1. The germline V gene encodes CDR1 SGHTA and CDR2 FQGNSA. Trimming removed 1 base from V and 2 bases from J; junction bases left unmatched: 20. This CDR3 has 21 amino acids. The CDR3, as DNA: TGTGCCAGCAGCTTAGTTTCGTTGGGGGACAGGACATATACTTCCACAGATACGCAGTATTTT. Residues: CASSLVSLGDRTYTSTDTQYF. Looking up the rest from reference TRBV7-2 and TRBJ2-3 gives the full variable domain: GAGVSQSPSNKVTEKGKDVELRCDPISGHTALYWYRQSLGQGLEFLIYFQGNSAPDKSGLPSDRFSAERTGGSVSTLTIQRTQQEDSAVYLCASSLVSLGDRTYTSTDTQYFGPGTRLTVL.

There are a few counts of this clonotype. The chain carries TRBV6-1 and TRBJ1-1; D is unresolved. The V gene lost 2 bases and the J gene lost 5 bases, with 15 bases spanning the gap. The CDR3 length is 15 residues. CDR1 and CDR2 (germline): MNHNS, SASEGT. The CDR3 DNA reads as TGTGCCAGCAGTGAAACCAGTACCCTACGGACTGAAGCTTTCTTT. Protein: CASSETSTLRTEAFF.

This clonotype was seen a few times. This chain connects TRBV6-5 to TRBJ1-1; 8 bases fit TRBD1. This CDR3 has 15 residues. With V trimmed by 0 bases and J by 5 bases, 5 bases remained unmatched. From germline, CDR1 is MNHEY and CDR2 SVGAGI. CDR3 DNA: TGTGCCAGCAGTTACTCGACAGGGGCCGGGACTGAAGCTTTCTTT. This translates into CASSYSTGAGTEAFF.

This clonotype has just a few counts. This chain connects TRBV7-2 to TRBJ1-6; D is undetermined. Trimming removed 4 bases from V and 5 bases from J, with 3 bases in between. Germline V gene lookup returns CDR1 SGHTA and CDR2 FQGNSA. The CDR3 totals 12 residues. CDR3 loop: CASSYNNSPLHF. The CDR3 coding sequence is TGTGCCAGCAGCTATAATAATTCACCCCTCCACTTT.

This clonotype was counted only a few times. This chain joins TRBV5-6 and TRBJ1-1, with 7 nucleotides matching TRBD1. CDR3 length equals 14 residues. Losses at the gene ends were 4 bases for V and 1 base for J; bases not matched to a gene: 4. Per germline, CDR1 SGHDT and CDR2 YYEEEE. The CDR3 nucleotides read TGTGCCAGCAGCAGGGGACAGCAGAACACTGAAGCTTTCTTT. The encoded protein is CASSRGQQNTEAFF.

This clonotype was seen a few times. The rearrangement links TRBV6-5 to TRBJ2-5, with TRBD2 as a possible D gene (5 bases). Per germline, CDR1 MNHEY and CDR2 SVGAGI. The CDR3 is 14 amino acids. V gave up 5 bases and J gave up 5 bases, with 15 bases separating them. CDR3 sequence: CASSPEDVPETQYF. DNA of the CDR3: TGTGCCAGCAGTCCGGAGGATGTGCCGGAGACCCAGTACTTC.

The CDR3 nucleotides read TGCGCCAGCAGCTCCCAGGGGACTGGGGCCAACGTCCTGACTTTC. Its protein product is CASSSQGTGANVLTF. V usage is TRBV5-1 and J usage is TRBJ2-6; TRBD1 is a possible D gene (6 bases). Per germline, CDR1 SGHRS and CDR2 YFSETQ. CDR3 size: 15 residues. The V gene lost 3 bases and the J gene lost 2 bases, with 9 bases spanning the gap.

V is TRBV7-9 and J is TRBJ2-7; TRBD2 might be the D (7 bases). Germline V lookup: CDR1 SEHNR, CDR2 FQNEAQ (reference sequence). This CDR3 region has 14 residues. V gave up 2 bases and J gave up 6 bases, with 14 bases separating them. In DNA, the CDR3 is TGTGCCAGCAGCTTAAGGGGGGGGGATGTCGAGCAGTACTTC. Its protein product is CASSLRGGDVEQYF.

This chain connects TRBV19 to TRBJ1-5; TRBD1 matches at 11 bases. The CDR3 is made up of 15 amino acids. Germline lookup yields CDR1 LNHDA and CDR2 SQIVND (reference sequence). J gave up 5 bases and V 6 bases, and 6 bases lay outside the gene matches. The CDR3 is CASRGTGGIDQPQHF. The DNA for the CDR3 is TGTGCCAGTAGGGGGACAGGGGGAATTGATCAGCCCCAGCATTTT.